This TCR beta chain emerged from a study of regulatory T cells in long-lasting Graves disease. This clonotype was detected a few times. For TCR beta, libraries came from iRepertoire HTBI primers and Arm-PCR of CDR3 regions. TCRdb re-derived calls from the multiplex PCR reads in MiXCR, one entry per CDR3 protein. Counted here are hundreds of thousands of distinct CDR3 sequences, around 15% occurring once; the ten biggest clones make up around a quarter. Time point reported: newly diagnosed GD, antithyroid drugs for less than 3 months. RNA from PBMCs was the source of the TCR library. These data were also reused for a study on T cells in Graves' hyperthyroidism and ophthalmopathy.

The TCR originated in a woman between 40 and 65 years old with Graves disease. The sample in question was peripheral blood mononuclear cells (PBMCs), obtained at new diagnosis, from a patient treated with antithyroid drugs.

In DNA form, the CDR3 reads TGCGCCAGCAGCTTAGGGACAGGGAACTATTACGAGCAGTACTTC. This translates into CASSLGTGNYYEQYF. The V and J genes are TRBV5-1 and TRBJ2-7; 9 nucleotides align to TRBD1. The ends lost 2 bases at V and 4 bases at J; junction bases unmatched: 7. The CDR3 loop spans 15 amino acids. Germline V gene lookup returns CDR1 SGHRS and CDR2 YFSETQ.